This note documents a single T cell receptor (beta chain) sequence. This clone appeared many times. Its antigen is still unknown. The read is 3 residues too short to cover the CDR3 end, so that end is filled in from the germline J gene. This entry belongs to a study of T cell clonality in common variable immunodeficiency (dated by TCRdb to 2014 to 2015). Paper-wide results and their limitations: The authors noted that sequencing repertoires of T cell subpopulations would be needed to clarify what caused the increased clonality in CVID. Fewer TCRbeta clones were shared among CVID subjects than among healthy controls (p < 0.0001). Reportedly, TCRbeta sequences from CVID had fewer deletions and N-nucleotide insertions, and highly modified clones with 13 or more V deletions were absent from CVID. Despite equal DNA input, controls averaged approximately 88,000 unique sequences per sample versus about 31,547 in CVID samples. Increased TCRbeta clonality was found in CVID subjects compared with healthy controls (t-test p = 0.018), with the increase being most characteristic of about a third of subjects. Patient heterogeneity within the CVID cohort put limits on correlating repertoire features with clinical complications.

Both CVID patients and healthy controls were predominantly of Caucasian heritage. From each donor, roughly 5 to 8.5 ml of heparinized peripheral whole blood was collected. Genomic DNA from adults with common variable immune deficiency (CVID) and from healthy adult controls was used for sequencing of TCRbeta CDR3 repertoires. The control group was made up of 22 healthy adult volunteers (approximately ten male and some 12 female) whose ages ranged from about 20 to 66 years, with a mean age of 34. Diluted blood was density-centrifuged over Hypaque 1077 or Ficoll-Paque to isolate peripheral blood mononuclear cells. Genomic DNA was obtained from unsorted mononuclear cells using either Qiagen column purification or a centrifugation-based method. For sequencing input, CVID and control samples contributed equivalent amounts of genomic DNA. For every sample, a 60 bp segment covering the rearranged TCRbeta CDR3 region was amplified and then sequenced. The immunoSEQ assay, a bias-corrected multiplex PCR with high-throughput sequencing, was employed for TCRbeta amplification. For the original study's pipeline: Each unique nucleotide sequence was treated as a clone and annotated with V, D and J genes, copy number and frequency. Sequences were labeled productive if in frame, and non-productive if out of frame or containing stop codons. As previously described, clonality was calculated on the basis of Shannon's entropy. The predicted amino acid sequences of productive clones were used to derive the mean CDR3 Kyte-Doolittle hydropathy. Scaled V gene usage was hierarchically clustered using Manhattan distance and complete linkage with the R hclust function. Sharing of clones by CDR3 amino acid sequence was evaluated through resampling of 12 repertoires per group over 100 rounds. The repertoires were screened for some 70 published EBV-specific TCRbeta sequences and some 230 published CMV-specific TCRbeta sequences. A couple of CVID samples yielding fewer than 10,000 sequences were excluded from analysis, leaving some 40 CVID repertoires. This is the immuneACCESS table as TCRdb keeps it, with only in-frame sequences that have V and J called. A part of the clones is gone; compared with another copy, unresolved V genes explain less than half, and the rest is unexplained. V and J calls and clone size are given by that table; D and trimming were obtained from the DNA. The sample comprises about 52,000 clones, and every one was counted more than once. The top ten hold about 1.8% of the sample.

Including cysteine and phenylalanine, the CDR3 has 12 amino acids. The DNA has 27 bases, all within the CDR3, and is read from base 1. V is clipped by 4 bases and J by 5 bases, and the sequence between their germline boundaries is 6 bases long. Per the germline V gene, MNHNS is the CDR1 and SASEGT is the CDR2. This TCR came from a person aged 18 to 75 in good health. The sequenced sample was peripheral blood mononuclear cells. The chain links TRBV6-1 with TRBJ2-1, with TRBD1 as a weak D call on 5 bases. Incomplete CDR3 DNA: TGTGCCAGCAGTGTACAGGACAATGAG. It translates as CASSVQDNE. The entire CDR3 reads CASSVQDNEQFF.